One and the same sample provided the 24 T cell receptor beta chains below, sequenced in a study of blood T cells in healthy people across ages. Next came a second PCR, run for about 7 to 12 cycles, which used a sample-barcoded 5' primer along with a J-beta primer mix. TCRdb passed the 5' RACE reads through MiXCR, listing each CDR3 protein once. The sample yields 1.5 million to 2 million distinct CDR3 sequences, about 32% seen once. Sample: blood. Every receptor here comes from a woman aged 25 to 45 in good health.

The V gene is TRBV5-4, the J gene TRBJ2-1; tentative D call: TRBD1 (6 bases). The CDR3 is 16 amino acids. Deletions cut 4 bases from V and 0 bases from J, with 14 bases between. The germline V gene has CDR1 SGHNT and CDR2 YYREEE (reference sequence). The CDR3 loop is CASSKDSPSSYNEQFF. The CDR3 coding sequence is TGTGCCAGCAGCAAGGACAGCCCGAGCTCCTACAATGAGCAGTTCTTC.

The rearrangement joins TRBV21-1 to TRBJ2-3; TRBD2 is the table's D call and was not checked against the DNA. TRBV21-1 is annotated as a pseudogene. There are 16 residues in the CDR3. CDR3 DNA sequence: TGTGCCAGCAGCAAAGACTCAGCGGGGGGCACAGATACGCAGTATTTT. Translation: CASSKDSAGGTDTQYF.

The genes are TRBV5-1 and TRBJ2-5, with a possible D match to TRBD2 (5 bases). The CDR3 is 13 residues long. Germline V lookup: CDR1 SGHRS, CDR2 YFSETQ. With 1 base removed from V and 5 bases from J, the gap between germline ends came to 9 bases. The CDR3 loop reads CASSLTSKETQYF. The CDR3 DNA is TGCGCCAGCAGCTTGACTAGTAAGGAGACCCAGTACTTC.

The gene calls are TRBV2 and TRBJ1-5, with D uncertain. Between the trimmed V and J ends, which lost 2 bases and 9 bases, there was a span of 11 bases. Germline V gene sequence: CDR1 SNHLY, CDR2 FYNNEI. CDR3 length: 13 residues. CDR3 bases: TGTGCCAGCAGTGAATGGAGGAGCCGGCCCCAGCATTTT. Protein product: CASSEWRSRPQHF.

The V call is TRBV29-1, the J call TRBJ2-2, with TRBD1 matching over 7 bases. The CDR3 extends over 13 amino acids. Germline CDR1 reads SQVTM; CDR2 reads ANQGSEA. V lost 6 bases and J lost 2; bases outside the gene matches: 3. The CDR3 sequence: CSVGTANTGELFF. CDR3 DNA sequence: TGCAGCGTGGGGACAGCTAACACCGGGGAGCTGTTTTTT.

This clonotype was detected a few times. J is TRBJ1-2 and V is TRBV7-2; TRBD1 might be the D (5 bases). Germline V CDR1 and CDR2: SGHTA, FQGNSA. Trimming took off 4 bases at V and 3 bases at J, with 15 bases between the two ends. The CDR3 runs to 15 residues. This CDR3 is CASSSYRDEHYGYTF. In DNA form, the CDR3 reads TGTGCCAGCAGCTCTTACCGGGACGAACACTATGGCTACACCTTC.

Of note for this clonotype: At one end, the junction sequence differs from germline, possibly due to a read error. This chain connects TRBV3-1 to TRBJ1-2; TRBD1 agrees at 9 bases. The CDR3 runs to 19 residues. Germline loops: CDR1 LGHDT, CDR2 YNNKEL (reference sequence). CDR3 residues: CASNQDWGTGRLAAYGYTF. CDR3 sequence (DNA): TGTGCCAGCAACCAAGATTGGGGGACAGGGAGACTGGCTGCCTATGGCTACACCTTC.

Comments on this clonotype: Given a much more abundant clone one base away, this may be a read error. DNA for the CDR3: TGCGTCAGCAGCCAATTAGGGACTAGCGCCTACGAGCAGTACTTC. It translates to CVSSQLGTSAYEQYF. The J gene is TRBJ2-7, the V gene TRBV4-1, with 10 bases fitting TRBD2. There are 15 residues in the CDR3. Germline loops: CDR1 MGHRA, CDR2 YSYEKL.

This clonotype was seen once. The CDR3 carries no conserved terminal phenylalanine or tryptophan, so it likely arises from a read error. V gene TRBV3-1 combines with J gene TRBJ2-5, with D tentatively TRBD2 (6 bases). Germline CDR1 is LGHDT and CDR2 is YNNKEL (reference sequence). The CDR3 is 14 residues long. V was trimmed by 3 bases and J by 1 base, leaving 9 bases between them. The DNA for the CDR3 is TGTGCCAGCAGCCAGTCCGGGGGCCAAGAGACCCAGTACGTC. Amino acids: CASSQSGGQETQYV.

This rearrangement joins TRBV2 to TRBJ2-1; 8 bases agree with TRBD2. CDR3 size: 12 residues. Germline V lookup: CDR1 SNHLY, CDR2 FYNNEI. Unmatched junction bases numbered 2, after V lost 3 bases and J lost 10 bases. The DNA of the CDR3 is TGTGCCAGCAGTGAGCAGCGGGGGGAGCAGTTCTTC. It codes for CASSEQRGEQFF.

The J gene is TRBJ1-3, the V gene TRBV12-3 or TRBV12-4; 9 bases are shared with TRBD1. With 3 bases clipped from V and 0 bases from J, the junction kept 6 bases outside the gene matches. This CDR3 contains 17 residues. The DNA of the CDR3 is TGTGCCAGCAGTTTGCCCGGGACAGGGTCCTCTGGAAACACCATATATTTT. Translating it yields CASSLPGTGSSGNTIYF.

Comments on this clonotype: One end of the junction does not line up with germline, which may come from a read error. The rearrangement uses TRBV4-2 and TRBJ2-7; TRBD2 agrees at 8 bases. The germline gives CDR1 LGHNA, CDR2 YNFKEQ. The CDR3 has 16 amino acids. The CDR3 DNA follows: TGTACCAGCAGCCAAGGATCGGGAGGGCCAAGAGTCGAGCAGTACTTC. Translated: CTSSQGSGGPRVEQYF.

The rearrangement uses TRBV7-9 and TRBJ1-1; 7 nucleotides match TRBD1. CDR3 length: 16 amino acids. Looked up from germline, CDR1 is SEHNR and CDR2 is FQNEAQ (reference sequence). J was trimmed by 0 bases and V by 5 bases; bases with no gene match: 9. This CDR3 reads CASSNPGQTMNTEAFF. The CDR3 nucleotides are TGTGCCAGCAGCAACCCGGGACAGACTATGAACACTGAAGCTTTCTTT.

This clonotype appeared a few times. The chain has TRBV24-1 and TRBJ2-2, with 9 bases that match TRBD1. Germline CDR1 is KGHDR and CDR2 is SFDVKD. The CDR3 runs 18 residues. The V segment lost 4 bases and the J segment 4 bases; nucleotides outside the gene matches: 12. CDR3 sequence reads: CATSDPDRGNERTGELFF. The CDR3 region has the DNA TGTGCCACCAGTGACCCCGACAGGGGGAACGAACGCACCGGGGAGCTGTTTTTT.

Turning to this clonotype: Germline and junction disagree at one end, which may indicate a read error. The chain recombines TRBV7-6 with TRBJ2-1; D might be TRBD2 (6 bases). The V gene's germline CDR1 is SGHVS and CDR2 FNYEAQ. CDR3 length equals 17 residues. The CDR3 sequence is CASSPGETSSWVHEPFF. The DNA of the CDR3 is TGTGCCAGCAGCCCTGGGGAGACTAGTAGCTGGGTGCATGAGCCGTTCTTC.

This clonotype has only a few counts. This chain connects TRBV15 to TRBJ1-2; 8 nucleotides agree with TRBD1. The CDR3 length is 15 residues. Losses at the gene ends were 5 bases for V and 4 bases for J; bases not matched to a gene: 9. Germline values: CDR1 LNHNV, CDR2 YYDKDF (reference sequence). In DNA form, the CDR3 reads TGTGCCACCAGCGGGGACAGGTGGAACGTCTATGGCTACACCTTC. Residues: CATSGDRWNVYGYTF.

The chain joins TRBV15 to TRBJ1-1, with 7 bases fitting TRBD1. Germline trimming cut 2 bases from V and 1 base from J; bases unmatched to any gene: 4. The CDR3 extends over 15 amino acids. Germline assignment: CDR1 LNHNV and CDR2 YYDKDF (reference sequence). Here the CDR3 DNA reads TGTGCCACCAGCAGAAGACAGGGATGGAACACTGAAGCTTTCTTT. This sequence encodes CATSRRQGWNTEAFF.

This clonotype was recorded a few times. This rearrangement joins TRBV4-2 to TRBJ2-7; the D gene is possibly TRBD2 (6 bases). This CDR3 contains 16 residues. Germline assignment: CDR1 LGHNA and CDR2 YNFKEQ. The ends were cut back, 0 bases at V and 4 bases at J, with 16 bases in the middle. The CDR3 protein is CASSQEAGSRGYEQYF. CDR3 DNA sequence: TGTGCCAGCAGCCAAGAAGCCGGGAGTCGCGGGTACGAGCAGTACTTC.

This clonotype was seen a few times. In nucleotides, the CDR3 is TGTGCCAGCAGTCTCCCTCTAACGGGACGGAACCTAGCGGGGAACTCCTACGAGCAGTACTTC. Protein: CASSLPLTGRNLAGNSYEQYF. The chain carries TRBV28 and TRBJ2-7; TRBD2 agrees at 9 bases. Germline assignment: CDR1 MDHEN and CDR2 SYDVKM. The CDR3 has 21 amino acids. V shed 5 bases, J shed 0 bases, and the junction held 23 bases outside the gene matches.

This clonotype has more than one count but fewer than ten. The DNA for the CDR3 is TGTGCCAGCGGGACTAGCGGGAGTAGTGAGCAGTTCTTC. Protein: CASGTSGSSEQFF. The chain uses TRBV28 and TRBJ2-1, with 14 bases that match TRBD2. V gave up 8 bases and J gave up 9 bases; unmatched junction bases: 3. This CDR3 is built from 13 residues. Germline assignment: CDR1 MDHEN and CDR2 SYDVKM.

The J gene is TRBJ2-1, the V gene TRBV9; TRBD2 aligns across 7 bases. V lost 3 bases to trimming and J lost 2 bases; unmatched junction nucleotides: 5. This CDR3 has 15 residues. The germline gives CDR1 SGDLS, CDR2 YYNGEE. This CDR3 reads CASSARGVPYNEQFF. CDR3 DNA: TGTGCCAGCAGCGCACGGGGGGTTCCCTACAATGAGCAGTTCTTC.

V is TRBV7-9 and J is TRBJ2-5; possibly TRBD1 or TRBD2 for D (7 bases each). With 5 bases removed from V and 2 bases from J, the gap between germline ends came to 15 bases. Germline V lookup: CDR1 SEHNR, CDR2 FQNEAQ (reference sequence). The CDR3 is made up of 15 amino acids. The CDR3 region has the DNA TGTGCCAGCAGCACCCAGGGGGGGTCTCAAGAGACCCAGTACTTC. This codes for CASSTQGGSQETQYF.

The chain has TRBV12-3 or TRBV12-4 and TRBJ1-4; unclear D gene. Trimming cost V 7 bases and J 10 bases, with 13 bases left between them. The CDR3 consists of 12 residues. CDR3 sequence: CASTAANGKLFF. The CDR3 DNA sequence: TGTGCCAGCACGGCGGCCAACGGAAAACTGTTTTTT.

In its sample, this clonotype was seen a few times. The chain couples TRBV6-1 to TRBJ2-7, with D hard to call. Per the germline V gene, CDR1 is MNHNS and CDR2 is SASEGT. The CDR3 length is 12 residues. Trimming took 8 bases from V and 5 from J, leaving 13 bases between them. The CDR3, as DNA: TGTGCCAGCCCCCGAGCGCCGGACGAGCAGTACTTC. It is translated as CASPRAPDEQYF.